This T cell receptor (beta chain) was found in a study of cytomegalovirus exposure and HLA in healthy donors (dated by TCRdb to about 2017). Context from the whole study: In an earlier analysis of about 560 of the donors, around 290 Gb of sequence data and roughly 100 million unique TCR beta sequences from roughly 180 million T cells were reported. The T cell repertoires of several hundred subjects were profiled by immunosequencing and related to cytomegalovirus serostatus. To predict cytomegalovirus infection status, the study combined high-throughput TCR immunosequencing, statistical association of individual TCRs with disease status, and machine learning. Of the roughly 390 genotyped donors, over 80% were placed in the genetic ancestry cluster associated with self-reported Caucasian donors. Donor age, sex, ethnicity and CMV serostatus were compiled together with the repertoire data. In addition to the first cohort of 666 subjects, a separate validation cohort of 120 different subjects was used. Genome-wide SNP genotypes for about 60% of the roughly 670 donors were used in a later genetic analysis, which treated that subset as a discovery cohort. The study aimed to test whether signatures of past pathogen exposure could be identified by cataloging public T cell receptors. In a later analysis, previously published TCR beta repertoires from 600 to 850 donors were re-analyzed and high-resolution HLA genotyping was added so that TCR occurrence patterns could be studied. The number of donors typed differed by locus, with roughly 620-640 for A, B, C, DRB1 and DQB1, 522 for DQA1, approximately 570 for DPA1, and some 470 for DPB1. A few DR-DQ haplotypes were treated as single units for association and clustering because of strong linkage in the cohort. On average, about 200,000 unique TCR beta nucleotide sequences were sequenced per donor among some 420 genotyped donors of the cohort, with roughly 19% of those sequences being non-productive. Rather than drawing on any new phenotypic data, the later analysis identified candidate immune exposures from TCR beta sequences and the way those sequences occurred across donors. HLA typing covered class I and class II loci at four-digit resolution. About 280 gigabases of sequencing data and roughly 80 million unique TCR sequences made up an early release that covered approximately 620 HLA-typed donors. All discovery cohort repertoires had been generated on a single sequencing platform. In an earlier analysis of 550 to 700 of the donors, high-throughput TCR beta sequencing was used to judge whether each TCR beta V gene segment behaved as functional or pseudogenic.

In regard to this clone: The target of this receptor is not known.

In total, roughly 710 healthy bone marrow donors made up the cohort. At the time of sampling, every cohort member was nominally healthy, though immune exposures that went unrecorded were likely present. The donor was CMV seronegative and was included in the group of 352 seronegative cohort members. Each donor provided a peripheral blood sample, and peripheral blood mononuclear cells were used for TCR beta sequencing. Genomic DNA extraction from the blood cell samples was performed with the Qiagen DNeasy Blood Extraction Kit. The paper's findings and limits, for the study overall: Because the 87-base-pair reads could not distinguish some IMGT-functional V segments, including TRBV6-2 and TRBV6-3, those segments were excluded. In a later analysis, several top co-occurrence clusters were reported to appear linked to parvovirus B19, influenza, CMV and Epstein-Barr virus. A few of the identified cytomegalovirus-associated TCR beta chains were confirmed in vitro to be specific for cytomegalovirus antigens. A later analysis found that TCR association rates varied across HLA loci, with DRB1 alleles showing the most associated TCRs and HLA-C alleles the fewest. Because HLA typing was unavailable for some donors at each locus, only the typed subset was used in association tests. Cytomegalovirus status was reported to be diagnosed by the classifier with high specificity and sensitivity in both the original and validation cohorts. Broadly in line with IMGT annotations, most TCR beta V segments showed up in productive rearrangements about 87% or about 30% of the time in an earlier analysis of some 590 of the donors. Correlated functional status among segregating V segments might be attributable to linkage disequilibrium, but an unknown experimental factor could not be ruled out. In a later analysis, HLA-associated TCR beta chains were found to be more clonally expanded and to have lower generation probabilities than equally common non-associated chains. The authors suggested that the approach could potentially be generalized to other disease states and immunological phenotypes. Immune exposure information for the cohort was limited to CMV serostatus. In a later genetic analysis, a missense DCLRE1C variant was associated with V-gene and J-gene trimming of TCR beta chains, and the association was replicated in an independent cohort. A later analysis found that most CMV-associated TCR beta chains appeared HLA-restricted, with HLA associations seemingly driven largely by CMV exposure. According to a later genetic analysis, donors in an Asian-associated ancestry cluster had fewer N-insertions in productive TCRs than the roughly 700-donor mean. The cohort was sequenced for TCR beta chains only, and without alpha or paired-chain data the features that could be detected were limited. Across donors, most TCR sequences were observed very rarely, whereas some public TCRs were present in many individuals. A later analysis associated about 16,000 TCR beta sequences with specific HLA alleles at a false discovery rate of 0.05. The earlier analysis of almost 600 of the donors excluded 15 to 20 rarely observed V segments, including chromosome 9 orphons, because counts were too low. The study gave a list of 150 to 200 TCR beta chains associated with cytomegalovirus. A group of highly shared sequence variants was considered likely to be a technical artifact of the sequencing pipeline. A further reported finding was that TCR beta sequences accurately predicted the HLA-A and HLA-B alleles for most subjects in the first cohort. Strong co-occurrence of HLA alleles, especially DR and DQ, made assigning TCR associations to individual alleles difficult. Roughly uniform sequencing depth across donors was assumed in presence/absence analyses, although this assumption may not hold.

The method behind the library was the immunoSEQ multiplex PCR assay. A mixture of 60 forward primers for TCR Vbeta segments and 13 reverse primers for TCR Jbeta segments was used in the multiplex PCR. The CDR3 region of rearranged TCR beta genes was amplified from genomic DNA with a multiplex PCR assay. The Illumina HiSeq System was used to sequence the amplified TCR beta libraries as 87-base-pair reads. Regarding the original processing steps: A later analysis counted tens of millions of unique TCR beta chains across the 650 to 800 repertoires, and 10 million to 11 million of these chains were shared by at least two donors. To remove PCR and sequencing errors, raw reads were error-corrected and collapsed into unique sequences using a nearest-neighbor algorithm that merged closely related sequences. V, D and J gene segments were assigned by aligning CDR3 sequences to IMGT reference sequences. For a sequence to be retained, a match of at least six nucleotides to both a V gene segment and a J gene segment was required. A rearrangement counted as productive if the CDR3 had no stop codons and remained in frame with V and J, and every other rearrangement counted as non-productive. CDR3 was defined according to IMGT convention as the region running from the second conserved V-encoded cysteine to the conserved J-encoded phenylalanine. In an earlier analysis of roughly 610 of the donors, sequences lacking an unambiguous match to a single V gene segment were excluded. An earlier analysis of 587 of the donors called V segments functional above 56.7% productive rearrangements and segregating when the between-donor standard deviation exceeded 5%. A statistical classification framework was developed to diagnose cytomegalovirus status using the catalog of TCR beta chain sequences. V and J gene assignment, in a later analysis, came from comparing TCR nucleotide sequences with IMGT/GENE-DB human TR gene sequences. In a later analysis, CDR3 sequences and most-parsimonious VDJ recombination scenarios were assigned using the TCRdist pipeline. In a later analysis, every TCR beta chain was defined by the combination of its CDR3 amino acid sequence and its V-gene family, and reads without a unique V-gene family were dropped. A later analysis removed several hundred highly shared, low-generation-probability nucleotide sequences to deal with suspected cross-contamination and a sequencing artifact. In a later analysis, a clonal expansion index was calculated for each public chain from normalized within-repertoire ranks of inferred template counts. A later analysis computed generation probabilities with a VDJ recombination model fitted to out-of-frame rearrangements, and checked the results against IGoR. In a later analysis, hypergeometric tests were used to score TCR-TCR, TCR-HLA and TCR-CMV co-occurrence, with a repertoire-size bias correction applied to TCR pairs. False discovery rates were estimated in a later analysis by permuting HLA or CMV assignments 20 times. A later analysis grouped co-occurring TCRs with DBSCAN, adding TCRdist sequence similarity when clustering within HLA-allele-positive subsets. Co-occurrence clustering excluded repertoires with fewer than 30,000 or more than 120,000 public chains, plus five with anomalous nucleotide sharing. TCRdb limited this immuneACCESS table to in-frame rearrangements with V and J called. A share of clones is missing; checked studies link under half to unresolved V genes, and the rest is unexplained. V, J and clone size reflect that table, while D and trimming were determined from the DNA. This sample's listing comprises about 120,000 clones. 1.5% to 2% of the sample is in the top ten clones.

Looking up the germline V gene yields CDR1 MNHNS and CDR2 SASEGT. Clipping removes 0 bases from V and 4 bases from J, with 9 as the unmatched junction base count. The CDR3 measures 17 amino acids from cysteine to phenylalanine. The entry retains the CDR3 DNA only, 51 bases that are in frame from base 1. This TCR came from a young man in good health and CMV-seronegative. In this chain, TRBV6-1 is recombined with TRBJ1-2, with TRBD1 matching 9 junction bases. Sequenced: PBMCs. CDR3 protein: CASSEAIPGQGIYGYTF. The DNA is TGTGCCAGCAGTGAAGCTATCCCCGGACAGGGGATCTATGGCTACACCTTC.